The clone carrying this T cell receptor (beta chain) was detected many times. Specified time point: after trial treatment. This sample's treatment: LDRT plus nivolumab, ipilimumab, low-dose cyclophosphamide and aspirin (RACIN trial). Qualifying patients carried advanced solid tumors devoid of tumor-infiltrating lymphocytes. Trimming took off 0 bases at V and 3 bases at J, with 17 bases between the two ends. Germline V lookup: CDR1 DFQATT, CDR2 SNEGSKA (reference sequence). The CDR3 loop spans 16 amino acids. TRAV and TRBV primers primed cDNA for both TCRalpha and TCRbeta. The PCR that amplified TCRs ran for 20 cycles, relying on a constant-region primer and a V-primer adapter. TCRdb independently ran MiXCR on the reads; one entry per CDR3 protein. The sample records about 58,000 distinct CDR3 sequences, approximately 22% being singletons. This sample was taken from a study of low-dose radiotherapy and immunotherapy resistance in tumors.

This TCR derives from a male donor with prostate cancer. Material: PBMCs, obtained after low-dose radiotherapy plus immunotherapy. This chain links TRBV20-1 with TRBJ1-1; perhaps TRBD1 as D (6 bases). CDR3 amino acids: CSARDWAENRDTEAFF. The DNA of the CDR3 is TGCAGTGCTAGAGATTGGGCCGAGAACAGGGACACTGAAGCTTTCTTT.